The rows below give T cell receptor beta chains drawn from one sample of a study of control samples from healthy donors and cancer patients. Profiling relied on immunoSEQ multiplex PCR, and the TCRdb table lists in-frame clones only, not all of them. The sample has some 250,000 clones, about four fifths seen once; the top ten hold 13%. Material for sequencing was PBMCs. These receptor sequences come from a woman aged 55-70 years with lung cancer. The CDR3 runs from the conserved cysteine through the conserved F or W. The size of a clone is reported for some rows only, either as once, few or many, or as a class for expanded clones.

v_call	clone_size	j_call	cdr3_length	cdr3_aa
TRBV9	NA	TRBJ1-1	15	CASSVDRGPSTEAFF
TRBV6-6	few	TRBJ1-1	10	CATWATEAFF
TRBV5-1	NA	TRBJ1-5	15	CASSLSGQGGQPQHF
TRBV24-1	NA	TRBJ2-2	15	CATSGGRTNTGELFF
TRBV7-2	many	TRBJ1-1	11	CASSFTREAFF
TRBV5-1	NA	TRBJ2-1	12	CASSLGGNEQFF
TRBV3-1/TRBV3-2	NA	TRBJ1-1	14	CASSHRQGNTEAFF
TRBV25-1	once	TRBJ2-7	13	CASAGGPENEQYF
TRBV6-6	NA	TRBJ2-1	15	CASSYGTRAYNEQFF
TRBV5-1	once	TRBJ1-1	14	CASSFSAGQTEAFF
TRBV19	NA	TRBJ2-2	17	CASRMRGLAGDTGELFF
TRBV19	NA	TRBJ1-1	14	CASSSEQVNTEAFF
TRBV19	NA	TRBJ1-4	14	CASSYRGEAEKLFF
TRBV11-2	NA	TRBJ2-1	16	CASSLTTSGGYNEQFF
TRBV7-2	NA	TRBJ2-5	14	CASSANRQGRTQYF
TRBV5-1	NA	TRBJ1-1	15	CASSGRGGADTEAFF
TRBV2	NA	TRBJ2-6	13	CASGGSGANVLTF
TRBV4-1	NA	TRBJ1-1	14	CASSQGRWNTEAFF
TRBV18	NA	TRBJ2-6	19	CASSPTGTTKYSGANVLTF
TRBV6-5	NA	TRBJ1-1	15	CASSTSNGGGTEAFF
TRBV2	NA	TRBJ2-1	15	CASPQDRDSYNEQFF
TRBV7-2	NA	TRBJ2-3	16	CASSWGRWGGTDTQYF
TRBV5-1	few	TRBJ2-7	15	CASSSLAGADYEQYF
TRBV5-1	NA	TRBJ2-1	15	CASSPDSGGNNEQFF
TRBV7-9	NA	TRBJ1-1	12	CASSLLLTEAFF
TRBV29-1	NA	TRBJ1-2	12	CSVARTGWGYTF
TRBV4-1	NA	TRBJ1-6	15	CASSQKGTINSPLHF
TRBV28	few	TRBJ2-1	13	CASSFRQRVQQFF
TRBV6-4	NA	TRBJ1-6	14	CASSYGGMGSPLHF
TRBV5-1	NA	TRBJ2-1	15	CASSLDSGVYNEQFF
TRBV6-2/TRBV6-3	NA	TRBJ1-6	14	CASSFGQGNSPLHF
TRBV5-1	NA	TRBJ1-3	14	CASSLDRAGNTIYF
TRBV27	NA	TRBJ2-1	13	CASNGGAYNEQFF
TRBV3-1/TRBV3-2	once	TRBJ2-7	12	CASSQGRDRANF
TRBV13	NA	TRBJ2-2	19	CASSYPPAGLGLNTGELFF